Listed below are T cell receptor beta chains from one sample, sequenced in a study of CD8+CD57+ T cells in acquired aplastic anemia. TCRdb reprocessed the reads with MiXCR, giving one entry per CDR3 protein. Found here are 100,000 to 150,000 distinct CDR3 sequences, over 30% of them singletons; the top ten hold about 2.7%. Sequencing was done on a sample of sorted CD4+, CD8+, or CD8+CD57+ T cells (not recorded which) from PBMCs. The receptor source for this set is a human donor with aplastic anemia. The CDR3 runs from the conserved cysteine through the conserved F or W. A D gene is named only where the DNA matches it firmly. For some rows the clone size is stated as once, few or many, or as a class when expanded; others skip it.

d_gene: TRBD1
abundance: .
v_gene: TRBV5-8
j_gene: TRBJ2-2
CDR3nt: TGTGCCAGCAGCACCGGGACAGCCAACACCGGGGAGCTGTTTTTT
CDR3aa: CASSTGTANTGELFF

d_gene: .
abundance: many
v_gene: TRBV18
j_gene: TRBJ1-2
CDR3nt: TGTGCCAGCTCATCATCGGCAGGGTATGGCTACACCTTC
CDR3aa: CASSSSAGYGYTF

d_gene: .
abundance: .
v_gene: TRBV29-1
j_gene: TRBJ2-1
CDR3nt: TGCAGCGTTGGGGCAGACAATGAGCAGTTCTTC
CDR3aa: CSVGADNEQFF

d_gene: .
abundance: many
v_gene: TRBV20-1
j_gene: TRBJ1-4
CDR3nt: TGCAGTGCTAGGGGCAGCATAGCACTAACTGCAACTAATGAAAAACTGTTTTTT
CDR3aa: CSARGSIALTATNEKLFF

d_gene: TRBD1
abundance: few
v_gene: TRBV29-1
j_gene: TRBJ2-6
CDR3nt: TGCAGCGTTGAAGGCCGGGACAGCGGACTTGCCAACGTCCTGACTTTC
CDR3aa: CSVEGRDSGLANVLTF

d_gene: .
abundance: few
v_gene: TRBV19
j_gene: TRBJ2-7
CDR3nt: TGTGCCAGTAGTACCAGATCCTACGAGCAGTACTTC
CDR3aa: CASSTRSYEQYF

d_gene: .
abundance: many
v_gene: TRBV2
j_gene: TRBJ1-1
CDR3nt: TGTGCCAGCAGTGACAGGATAGTGAACACTGAAGCTTTCTTT
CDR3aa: CASSDRIVNTEAFF

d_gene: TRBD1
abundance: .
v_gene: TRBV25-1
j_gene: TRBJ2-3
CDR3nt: TGTGCCAGCAGTGACGACAGGGGGCCCACAGATACGCAGTATTTT
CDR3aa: CASSDDRGPTDTQYF

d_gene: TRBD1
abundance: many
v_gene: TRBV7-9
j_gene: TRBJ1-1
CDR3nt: TGTGCCAGCAGCCGAGAGGACAGGGGTATTGGCACTGAAGCTTTCTTT
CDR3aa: CASSREDRGIGTEAFF

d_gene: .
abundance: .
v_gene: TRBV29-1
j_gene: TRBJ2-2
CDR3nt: TGCAGCGTTCGGGCGGAAAACACCGGGGAGCTGTTTTTT
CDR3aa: CSVRAENTGELFF

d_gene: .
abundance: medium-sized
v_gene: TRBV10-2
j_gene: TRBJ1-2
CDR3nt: TGCGCCAGCAGTGAACCAGCCCCTCGAGGCTACACCTTC
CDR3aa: CASSEPAPRGYTF

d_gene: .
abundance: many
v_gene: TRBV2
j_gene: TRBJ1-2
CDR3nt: TGTGCCAGCATGGGCACCAACTATGGCTACACCTTC
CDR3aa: CASMGTNYGYTF

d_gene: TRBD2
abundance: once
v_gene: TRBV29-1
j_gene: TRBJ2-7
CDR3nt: TGCAGCGTTGAGGTCCGGTTGGGAGGGAACGAGCAGTACTTC
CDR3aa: CSVEVRLGGNEQYF

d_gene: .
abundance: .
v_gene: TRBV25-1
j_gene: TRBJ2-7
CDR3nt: TGTGCCACCAGAGCCCGGCTGTTCGGAACCTACGAGCAGTACTTC
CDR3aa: CATRARLFGTYEQYF

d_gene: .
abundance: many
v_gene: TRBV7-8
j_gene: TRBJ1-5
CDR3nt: TGTGCCAGCAGCCCCCAGACAGTTTTGGGGGATCAGCCCCAGCATTTT
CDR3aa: CASSPQTVLGDQPQHF

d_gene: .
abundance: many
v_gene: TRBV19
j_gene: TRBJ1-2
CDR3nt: TGTGCCAGTAGTAAAGACAGAAGCTACACCTTC
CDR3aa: CASSKDRSYTF

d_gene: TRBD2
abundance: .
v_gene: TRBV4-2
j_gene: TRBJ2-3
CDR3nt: TGTGCCAGCAGCGCCACCGGGACTAGAGAGTCAGATACGCAGTATTTT
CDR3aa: CASSATGTRESDTQYF

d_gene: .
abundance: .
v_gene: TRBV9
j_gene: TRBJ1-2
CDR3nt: TGTGCCAGCAGCCCTACGACTCCTAACTATGGCTACACCTTC
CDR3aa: CASSPTTPNYGYTF

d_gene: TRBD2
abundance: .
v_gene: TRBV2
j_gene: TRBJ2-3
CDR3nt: TGTGCCAGCAGTCTAGCGGGGGGTTGCACAGATACGCAGTATTTT
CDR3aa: CASSLAGGCTDTQYF

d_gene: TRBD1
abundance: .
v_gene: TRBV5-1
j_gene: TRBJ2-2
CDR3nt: TGCGCCAGCAGCCGACAAAAAGGGACAGTCCATGACACCGGGGAGCTGTTTTTT
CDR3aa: CASSRQKGTVHDTGELFF

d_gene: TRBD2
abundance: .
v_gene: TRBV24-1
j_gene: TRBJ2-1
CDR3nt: TGTGCCACCAGTGATTTACCGGGACTAGAAGACAATGAGCAGTTCTTC
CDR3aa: CATSDLPGLEDNEQFF

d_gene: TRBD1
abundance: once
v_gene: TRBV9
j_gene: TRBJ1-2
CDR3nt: TGTGCCAGCAGCGGGTACCCAGGACAGGGCGGAGGCTACACCTTC
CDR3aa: CASSGYPGQGGGYTF

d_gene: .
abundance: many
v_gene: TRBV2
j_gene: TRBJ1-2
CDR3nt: TGTGCCAGCAGTGACCAGGTGACCTATGGCTACACCTTC
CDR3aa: CASSDQVTYGYTF

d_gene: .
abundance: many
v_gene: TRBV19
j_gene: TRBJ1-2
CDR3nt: TGTGCCAGTAGTACGATATTTGAACAGAACTATGGCTACACCTTC
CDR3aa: CASSTIFEQNYGYTF

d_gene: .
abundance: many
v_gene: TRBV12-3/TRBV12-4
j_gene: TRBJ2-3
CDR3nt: TGTGCCAGCAGCCTTAGCGGCCTCCTCACAGATACGCAGTATTTT
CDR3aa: CASSLSGLLTDTQYF

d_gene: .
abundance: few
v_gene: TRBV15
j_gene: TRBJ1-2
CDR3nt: TGTGCCACCAGCAGAGGGGAGGAGAACTATGGCTACACCTTC
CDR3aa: CATSRGEENYGYTF

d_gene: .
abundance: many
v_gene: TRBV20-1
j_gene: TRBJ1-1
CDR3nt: TGCAGTGTCACAGGGTCGGTAGGCACTGAAGCTTTCTTT
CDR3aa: CSVTGSVGTEAFF

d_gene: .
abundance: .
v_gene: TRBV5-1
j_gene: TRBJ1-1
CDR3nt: TGCGCCAGCAGCCCCCTCGCAGGGACCTTGAACACAGGAGCTTTCTTT
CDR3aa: CASSPLAGTLNTGAFF

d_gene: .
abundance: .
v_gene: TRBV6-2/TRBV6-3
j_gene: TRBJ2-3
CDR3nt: TGTGCCAGCAGTTACAGTGCTAACACAGATACGCAGTATTTT
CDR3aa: CASSYSANTDTQYF

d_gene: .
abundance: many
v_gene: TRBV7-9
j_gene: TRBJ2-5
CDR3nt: TGTGCCAGCAGCCCAGGGACTTTGCAAGAGACCCAGTACTTC
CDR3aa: CASSPGTLQETQYF

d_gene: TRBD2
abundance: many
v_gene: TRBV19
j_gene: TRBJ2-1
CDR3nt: TGTGCCAGTACCCTCGATAGCGGGGGTTACAATGAGCAGTTCTTC
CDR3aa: CASTLDSGGYNEQFF

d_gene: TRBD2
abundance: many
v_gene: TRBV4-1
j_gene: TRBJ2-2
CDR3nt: TGCGCCAGCAGCCCTAGCGGGGTCGGGGAGCTGTTTTTT
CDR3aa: CASSPSGVGELFF

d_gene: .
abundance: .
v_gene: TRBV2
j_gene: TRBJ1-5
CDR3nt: TGTGCCAGCAGCTCCGGGGGCAATCAGCCCCAGCATTTT
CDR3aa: CASSSGGNQPQHF

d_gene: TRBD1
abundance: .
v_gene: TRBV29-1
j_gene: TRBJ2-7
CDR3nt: TGCAGCGCCGGACAGGGACACGAGCAGTACTTC
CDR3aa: CSAGQGHEQYF

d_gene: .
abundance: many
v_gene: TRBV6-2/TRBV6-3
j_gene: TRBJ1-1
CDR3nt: TGTGCCAGCAGTCTGGGAGGCCGGGAGGCTTTCTTT
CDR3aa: CASSLGGREAFF

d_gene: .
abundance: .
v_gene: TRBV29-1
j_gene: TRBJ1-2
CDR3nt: TGCAGCGTTGAGAAGGTACCGGGCTACACCTTC
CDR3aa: CSVEKVPGYTF

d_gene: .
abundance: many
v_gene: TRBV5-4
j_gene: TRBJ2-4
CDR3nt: TGTGCCAGCAGCTCGGGGGGCTTGGCCAAAAACATTCAGTACTTC
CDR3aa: CASSSGGLAKNIQYF

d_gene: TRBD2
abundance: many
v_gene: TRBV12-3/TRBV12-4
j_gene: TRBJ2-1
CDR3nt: TGTGCCACACTAGCGGGGGGCCACAATGAGCAGTTCTTC
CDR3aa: CATLAGGHNEQFF